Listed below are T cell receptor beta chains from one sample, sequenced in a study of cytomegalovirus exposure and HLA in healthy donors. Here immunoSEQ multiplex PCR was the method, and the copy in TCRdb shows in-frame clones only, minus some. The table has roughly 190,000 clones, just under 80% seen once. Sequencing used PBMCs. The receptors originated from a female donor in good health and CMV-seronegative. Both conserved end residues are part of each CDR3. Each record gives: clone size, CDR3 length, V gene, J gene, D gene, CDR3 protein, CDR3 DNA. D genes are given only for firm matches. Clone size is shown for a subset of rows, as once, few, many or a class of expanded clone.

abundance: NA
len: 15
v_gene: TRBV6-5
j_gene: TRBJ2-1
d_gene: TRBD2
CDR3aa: CASSFGGRPYNEQFF
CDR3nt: TGTGCCAGCAGTTTCGGCGGGAGACCCTACAATGAGCAGTTCTTC

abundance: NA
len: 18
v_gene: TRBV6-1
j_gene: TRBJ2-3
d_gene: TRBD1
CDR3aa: CASSGKTGFGASTDTQYF
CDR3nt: TGTGCCAGCAGTGGGAAGACAGGGTTTGGGGCTAGCACAGATACGCAGTATTTT

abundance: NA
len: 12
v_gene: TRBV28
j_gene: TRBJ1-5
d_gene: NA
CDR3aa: CASSQENQPQHF
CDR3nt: TGTGCCAGCAGCCAGGAAAATCAGCCCCAGCATTTT

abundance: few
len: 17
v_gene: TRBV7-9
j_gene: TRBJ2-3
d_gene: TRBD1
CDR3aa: CSSSLDFRQGGTDTQYF
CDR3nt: TGTTCCAGCAGCTTAGATTTTAGGCAGGGGGGCACAGATACGCAGTATTTT

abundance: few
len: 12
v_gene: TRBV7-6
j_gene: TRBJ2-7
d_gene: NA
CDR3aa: CASSSGGSEQYF
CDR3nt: TGTGCCAGCAGCTCGGGGGGCTCCGAGCAGTACTTC

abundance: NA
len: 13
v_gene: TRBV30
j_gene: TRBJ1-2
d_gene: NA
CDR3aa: CAWMRGTLNGYTF
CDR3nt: TGTGCCTGGATGCGGGGAACCCTAAATGGCTACACCTTC

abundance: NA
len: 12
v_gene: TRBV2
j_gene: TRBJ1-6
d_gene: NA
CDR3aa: CASSVGNSPLHF
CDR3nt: TGTGCCAGCAGTGTCGGGAATTCACCCCTCCACTTT

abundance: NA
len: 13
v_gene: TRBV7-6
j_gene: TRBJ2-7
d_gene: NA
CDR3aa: CASSLVLGSEQYF
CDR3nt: TGTGCCAGCAGCTTAGTTTTAGGGAGCGAGCAGTACTTC

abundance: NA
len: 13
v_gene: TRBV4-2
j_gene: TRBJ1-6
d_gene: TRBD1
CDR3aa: CASSRTGNSPLHF
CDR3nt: TGTGCCAGCAGCCGGACAGGGAATTCACCCCTCCACTTT

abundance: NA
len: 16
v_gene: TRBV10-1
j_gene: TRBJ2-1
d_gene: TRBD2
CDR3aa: CASSESTSGEYNEQFF
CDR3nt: TGCGCCAGCAGTGAATCGACTAGCGGGGAATACAATGAGCAGTTCTTC

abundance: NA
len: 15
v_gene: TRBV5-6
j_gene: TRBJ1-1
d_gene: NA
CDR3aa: CASSTGGGARAEAFF
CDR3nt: TGTGCCAGCAGTACGGGCGGGGGGGCGAGGGCTGAAGCTTTCTTT

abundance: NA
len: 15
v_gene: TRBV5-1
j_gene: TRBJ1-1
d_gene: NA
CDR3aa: CASSLDPAQDYEAFF
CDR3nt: TGCGCCAGCAGCTTAGACCCGGCCCAGGATTATGAAGCTTTCTTT

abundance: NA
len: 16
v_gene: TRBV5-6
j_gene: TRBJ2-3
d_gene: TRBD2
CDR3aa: CASSWGLAGGGDTQYF
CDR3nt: TGTGCCAGCAGCTGGGGACTAGCGGGAGGGGGAGATACGCAGTATTTT

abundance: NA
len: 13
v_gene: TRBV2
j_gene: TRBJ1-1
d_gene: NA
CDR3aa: CASSDRVSAEAFF
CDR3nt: TGTGCCAGCAGTGACAGGGTATCGGCTGAAGCTTTCTTT

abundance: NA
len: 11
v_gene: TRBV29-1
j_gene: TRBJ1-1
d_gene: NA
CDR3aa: CSVARDTEAFF
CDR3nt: TGCAGCGTTGCCAGGGACACTGAAGCTTTCTTT

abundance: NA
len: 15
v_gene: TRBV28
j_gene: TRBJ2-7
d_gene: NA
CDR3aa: CASSFRQGLAYEQYF
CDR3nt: TGTGCCAGCAGTTTTAGGCAGGGCTTGGCCTACGAGCAGTACTTC

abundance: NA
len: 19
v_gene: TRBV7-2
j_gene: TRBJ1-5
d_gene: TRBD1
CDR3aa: CASSFPGQGYWGSDQPQHF
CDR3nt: TGTGCCAGCAGCTTTCCGGGACAGGGGTATTGGGGGTCGGATCAGCCCCAGCATTTT

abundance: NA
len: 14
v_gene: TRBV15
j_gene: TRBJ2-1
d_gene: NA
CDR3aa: CATSRVSPYNEQFF
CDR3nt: TGTGCCACCAGCAGGGTTAGTCCCTACAATGAGCAGTTCTTC

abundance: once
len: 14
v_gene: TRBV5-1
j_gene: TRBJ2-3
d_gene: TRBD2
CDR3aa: CASGLAGGPDTQYF
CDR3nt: TGCGCCAGCGGCTTAGCGGGGGGGCCAGATACGCAGTATTTT

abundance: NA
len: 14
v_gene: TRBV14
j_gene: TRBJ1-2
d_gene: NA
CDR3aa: CASSPLQGGYGYTF
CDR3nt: TGTGCCAGCAGCCCGCTACAGGGAGGGTATGGCTACACCTTC

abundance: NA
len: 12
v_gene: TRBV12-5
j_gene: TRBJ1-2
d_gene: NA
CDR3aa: CASGPQEYGYTF
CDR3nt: TGTGCTAGTGGACCTCAGGAATATGGCTACACCTTC

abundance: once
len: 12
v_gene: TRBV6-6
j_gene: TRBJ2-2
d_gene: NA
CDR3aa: CASRRNTGELFF
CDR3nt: TGTGCCAGCAGGAGAAACACCGGGGAGCTGTTTTTT

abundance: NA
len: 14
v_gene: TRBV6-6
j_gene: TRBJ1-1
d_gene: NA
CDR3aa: CASTPEQGYTEAFF
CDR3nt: TGTGCCAGCACGCCAGAACAGGGCTACACTGAAGCTTTCTTT

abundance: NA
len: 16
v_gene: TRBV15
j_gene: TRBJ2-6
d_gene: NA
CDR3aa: CATSRDIGAGANVLTF
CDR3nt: TGTGCCACCAGCAGAGATATAGGGGCTGGGGCCAACGTCCTGACTTTC

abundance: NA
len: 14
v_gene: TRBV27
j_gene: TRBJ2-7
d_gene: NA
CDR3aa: CASPGRGQAYEQYF
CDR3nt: TGTGCCAGCCCCGGGCGGGGGCAGGCCTACGAGCAGTACTTC

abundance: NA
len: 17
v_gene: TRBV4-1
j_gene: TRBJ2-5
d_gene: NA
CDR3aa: CASSQGVLGAGQETQYF
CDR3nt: TGCGCCAGCAGCCAAGGGGTCCTGGGCGCCGGCCAAGAGACCCAGTACTTC

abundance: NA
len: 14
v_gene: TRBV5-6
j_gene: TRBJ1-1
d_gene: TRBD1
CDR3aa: CASSLERYRGVAFF
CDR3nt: TGTGCCAGCAGCTTGGAGCGGTACAGGGGGGTAGCTTTCTTT

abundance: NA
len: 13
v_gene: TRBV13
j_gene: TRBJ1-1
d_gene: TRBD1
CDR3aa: CASSRGGAYEAFF
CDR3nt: TGTGCCAGCAGCCGAGGGGGCGCTTATGAAGCTTTCTTT

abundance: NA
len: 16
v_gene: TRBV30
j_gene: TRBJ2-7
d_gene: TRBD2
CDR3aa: CAWEKGLQLSSYEQYF
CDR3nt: TGTGCCTGGGAGAAGGGACTACAGTTGAGCTCCTACGAGCAGTACTTC

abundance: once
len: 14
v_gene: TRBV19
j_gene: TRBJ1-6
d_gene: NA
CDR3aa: CASKYRGNNSPLHF
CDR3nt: TGTGCCAGTAAATATAGGGGGAATAATTCACCCCTCCACTTT

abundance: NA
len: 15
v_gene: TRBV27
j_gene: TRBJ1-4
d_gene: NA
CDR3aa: CASRPARLLGEKLFF
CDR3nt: TGTGCCAGCAGGCCCGCGAGGTTACTAGGTGAAAAACTGTTTTTT

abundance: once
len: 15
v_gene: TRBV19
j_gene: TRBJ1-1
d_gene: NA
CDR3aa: CASSIEGPPRTEAFF
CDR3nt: TGTGCCAGTAGTATAGAAGGTCCACCGAGGACTGAAGCTTTCTTT

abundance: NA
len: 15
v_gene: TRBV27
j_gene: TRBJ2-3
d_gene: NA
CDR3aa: CASSLREFSTDTQYF
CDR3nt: TGTGCCAGCAGTTTGAGGGAGTTTAGCACAGATACGCAGTATTTT